This T cell receptor beta chain was retrieved from a study of T-cell memory formation after mild COVID-19. Constant-segment-primed 5'RACE gave TCR alpha and TCR beta cDNA libraries with sample barcodes and UMIs. TCRdb re-derived calls from the 5' RACE reads in MiXCR, one entry per CDR3 protein. The data show fewer than 650,000 distinct CDR3 sequences, around a sixth seen once. General observations from the study: The study detected some responding clones in pre-infection memory, suggesting cross-reactive memory joined. Among clones contracting day 15 to 85, CD4/CD8 was balanced, whereas later expanders leaned CD4+.

Concerning this clonotype itself: The antigen is unknown.

The clonotype originates from an adult woman who had mild COVID-19 (a few samples of this study predate the infection). Cell type and time point are not known. The sample consisted of PBMCs or a T cell subset sorted from them (not recorded which).

Here the CDR3 reads CASSPPRTGAYEQYF. The CDR3 region has the DNA TGCGCCAGCAGCCCGCCTAGGACAGGGGCCTACGAGCAGTACTTC. The V and J genes are TRBV5-1 and TRBJ2-7, with 9 bases lining up with TRBD1. The CDR3 covers 15 residues. The V and J ends lost 4 bases and 2 bases, in that order; junction bases with no gene match: 7. The germline V gene encodes CDR1 SGHRS and CDR2 YFSETQ.